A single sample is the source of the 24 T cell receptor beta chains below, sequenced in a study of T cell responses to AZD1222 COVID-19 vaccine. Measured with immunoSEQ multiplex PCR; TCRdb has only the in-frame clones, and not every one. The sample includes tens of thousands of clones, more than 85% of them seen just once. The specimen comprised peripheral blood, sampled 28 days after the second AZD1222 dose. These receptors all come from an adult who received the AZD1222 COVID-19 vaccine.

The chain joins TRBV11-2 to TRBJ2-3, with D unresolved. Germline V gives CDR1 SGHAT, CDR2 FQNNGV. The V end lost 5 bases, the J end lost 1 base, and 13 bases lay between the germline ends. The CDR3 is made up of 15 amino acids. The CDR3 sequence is CASSLVVGGTDTQYF. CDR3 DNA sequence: TGTGCCAGCAGCCTAGTGGTGGGTGGCACAGATACGCAGTATTTT. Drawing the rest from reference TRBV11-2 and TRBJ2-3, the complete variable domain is EAGVAQSPRYKIIEKRQSVAFWCNPISGHATLYWYQQILGQGPKLLIQFQNNGVVDDSQLPKDRFSAERLKGVDSTLKIQPAKLEDSAVYLCASSLVVGGTDTQYFGPGTRLTVL.

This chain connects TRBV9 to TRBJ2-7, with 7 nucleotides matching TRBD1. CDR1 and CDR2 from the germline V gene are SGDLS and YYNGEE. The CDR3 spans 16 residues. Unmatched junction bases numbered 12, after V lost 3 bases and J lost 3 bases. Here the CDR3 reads CASSETGDGDLYEQYF. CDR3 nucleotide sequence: TGTGCCAGCAGCGAAACAGGGGACGGGGACCTCTACGAGCAGTACTTC.

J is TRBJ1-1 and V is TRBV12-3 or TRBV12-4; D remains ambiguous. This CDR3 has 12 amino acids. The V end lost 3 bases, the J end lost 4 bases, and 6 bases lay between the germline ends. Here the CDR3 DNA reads TGTGCCAGCAGTTTTGGGCCCACTGAAGCTTTCTTT. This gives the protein CASSFGPTEAFF.

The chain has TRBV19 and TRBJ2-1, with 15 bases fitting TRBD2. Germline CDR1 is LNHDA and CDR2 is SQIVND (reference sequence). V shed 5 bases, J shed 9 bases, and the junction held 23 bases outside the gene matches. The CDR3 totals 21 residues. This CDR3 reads CASSFWTGGAEGLAGGTEQFF. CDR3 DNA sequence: TGTGCCAGTAGTTTCTGGACAGGGGGCGCGGAGGGACTAGCGGGAGGAACTGAGCAGTTCTTC.

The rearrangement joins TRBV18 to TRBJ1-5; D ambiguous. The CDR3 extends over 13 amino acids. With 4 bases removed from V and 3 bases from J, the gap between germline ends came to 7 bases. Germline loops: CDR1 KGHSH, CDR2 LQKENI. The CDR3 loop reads CASSLGLNQPQHF. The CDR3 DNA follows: TGTGCCAGCTCACTAGGACTCAATCAGCCCCAGCATTTT.

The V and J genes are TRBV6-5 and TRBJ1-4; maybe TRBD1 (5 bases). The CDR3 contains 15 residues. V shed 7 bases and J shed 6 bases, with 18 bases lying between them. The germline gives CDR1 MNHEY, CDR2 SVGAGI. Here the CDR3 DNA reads TGTGCCAGCATTCTAATCGGGACGGGTGATGAAAAACTGTTTTTT. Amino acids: CASILIGTGDEKLFF.

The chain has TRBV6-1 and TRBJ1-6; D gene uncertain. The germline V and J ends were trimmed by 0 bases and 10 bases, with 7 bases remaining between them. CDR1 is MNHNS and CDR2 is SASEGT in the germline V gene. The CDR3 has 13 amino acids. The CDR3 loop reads CASSEAWRSPLHF. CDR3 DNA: TGTGCCAGCAGTGAAGCTTGGCGGTCACCCCTCCACTTT.

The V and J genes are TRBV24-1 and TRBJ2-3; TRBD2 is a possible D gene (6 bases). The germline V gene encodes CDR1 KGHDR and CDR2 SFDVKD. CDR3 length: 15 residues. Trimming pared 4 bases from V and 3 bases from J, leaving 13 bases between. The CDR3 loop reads CATSDYTGTTDTQYF. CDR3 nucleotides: TGTGCCACCAGTGACTATACCGGGACTACAGATACGCAGTATTTT.

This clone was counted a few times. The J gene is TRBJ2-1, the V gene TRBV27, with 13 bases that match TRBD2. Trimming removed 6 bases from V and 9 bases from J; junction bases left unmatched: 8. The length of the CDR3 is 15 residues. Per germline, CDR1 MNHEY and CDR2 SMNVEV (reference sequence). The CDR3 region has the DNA TGTGCCAGCAGCCCCGGACTAGCGGGAGCCAGTGAGCAGTTCTTC. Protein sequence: CASSPGLAGASEQFF.

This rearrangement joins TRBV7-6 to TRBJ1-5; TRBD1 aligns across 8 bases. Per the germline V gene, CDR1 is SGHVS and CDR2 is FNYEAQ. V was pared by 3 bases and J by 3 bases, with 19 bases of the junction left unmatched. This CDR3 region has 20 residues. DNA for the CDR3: TGTGCCAGCAGCTTGTTAGCGACAGGGGAGTTATGGGGTTTCAATCAGCCCCAGCATTTT. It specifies CASSLLATGELWGFNQPQHF.

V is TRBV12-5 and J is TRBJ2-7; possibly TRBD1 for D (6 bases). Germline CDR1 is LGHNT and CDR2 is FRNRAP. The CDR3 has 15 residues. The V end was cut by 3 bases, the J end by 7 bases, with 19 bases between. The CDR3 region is CASGFPDLQGREQYF. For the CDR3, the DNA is TGTGCTAGTGGTTTTCCCGATTTACAGGGTCGAGAGCAGTACTTC.

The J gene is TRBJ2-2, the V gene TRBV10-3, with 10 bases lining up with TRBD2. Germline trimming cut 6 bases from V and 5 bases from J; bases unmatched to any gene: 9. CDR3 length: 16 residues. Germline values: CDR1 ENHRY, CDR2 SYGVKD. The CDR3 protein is CAIRMVAGGGTGELFF. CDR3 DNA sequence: TGTGCCATCAGGATGGTAGCGGGAGGCGGGACCGGGGAGCTGTTTTTT.

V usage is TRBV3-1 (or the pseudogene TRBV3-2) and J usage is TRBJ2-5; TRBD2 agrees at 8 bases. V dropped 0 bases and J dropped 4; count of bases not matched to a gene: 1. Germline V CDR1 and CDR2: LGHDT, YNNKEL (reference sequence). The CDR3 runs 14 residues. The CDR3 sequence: CASSQDSGRETQYF. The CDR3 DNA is TGTGCCAGCAGCCAAGACAGCGGGAGAGAGACCCAGTACTTC.

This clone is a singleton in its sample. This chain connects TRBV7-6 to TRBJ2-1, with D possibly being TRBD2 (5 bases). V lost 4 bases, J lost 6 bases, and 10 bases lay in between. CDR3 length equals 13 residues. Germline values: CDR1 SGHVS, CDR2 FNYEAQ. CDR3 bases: TGTGCCAGCAGCTCAGGACTGTCCAATGAGCAGTTCTTC. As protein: CASSSGLSNEQFF.

This chain's CDR3 is CASSPAGLSGFSYNEQFF. The CDR3 bases are TGTGCCAGCTCACCCGCGGGGTTAAGCGGCTTCTCCTACAATGAGCAGTTCTTC. The J gene is TRBJ2-1, the V gene TRBV18; tentative D call: TRBD2 (6 bases). CDR1 and CDR2 (germline): KGHSH, LQKENI. This CDR3 is 18 amino acids long. Trimming took off 3 bases at V and 0 bases at J, with 18 bases between the two ends.

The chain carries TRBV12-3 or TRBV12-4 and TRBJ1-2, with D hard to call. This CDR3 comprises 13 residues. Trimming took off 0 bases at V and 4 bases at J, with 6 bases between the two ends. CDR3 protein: CASSLAPLYGYTF. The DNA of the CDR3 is TGTGCCAGCAGTTTAGCTCCCCTCTATGGCTACACCTTC.

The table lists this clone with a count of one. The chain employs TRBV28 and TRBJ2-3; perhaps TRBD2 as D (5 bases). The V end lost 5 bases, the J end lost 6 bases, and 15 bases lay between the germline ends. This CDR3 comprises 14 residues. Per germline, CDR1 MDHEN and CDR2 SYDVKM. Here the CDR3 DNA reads TGTGCCAGCAGTGAAAACGGGATGGGTGATACGCAGTATTTT. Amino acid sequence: CASSENGMGDTQYF.

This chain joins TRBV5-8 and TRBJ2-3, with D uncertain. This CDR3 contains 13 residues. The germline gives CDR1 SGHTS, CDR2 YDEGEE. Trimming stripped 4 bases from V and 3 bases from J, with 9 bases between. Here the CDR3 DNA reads TGTGCCAGCAGCCCCCCTATGACAGATACGCAGTATTTT. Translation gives CASSPPMTDTQYF. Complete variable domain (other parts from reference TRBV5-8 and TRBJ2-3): EAGVTQSPTHLIKTRGQQATLRCSPISGHTSVYWYQQALGLGLQFLLWYDEGEERNRGNFPPRFSGRQFPNYSSELNVNALELEDSALYLCASSPPMTDTQYFGPGTRLTVL.

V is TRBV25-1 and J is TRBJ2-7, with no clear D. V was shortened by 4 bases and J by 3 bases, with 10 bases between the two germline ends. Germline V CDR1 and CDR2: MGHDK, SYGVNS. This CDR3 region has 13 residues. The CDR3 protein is CASSVTSNYEQYF. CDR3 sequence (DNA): TGTGCCAGCAGTGTTACCTCAAACTACGAGCAGTACTTC.

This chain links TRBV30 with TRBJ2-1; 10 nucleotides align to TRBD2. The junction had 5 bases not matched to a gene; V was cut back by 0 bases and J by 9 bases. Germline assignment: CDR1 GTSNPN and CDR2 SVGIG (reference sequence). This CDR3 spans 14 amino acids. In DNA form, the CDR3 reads TGTGCCTGGAGTGTATCCGGGACTAGCGTTGAGCAGTTCTTC. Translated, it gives CAWSVSGTSVEQFF.

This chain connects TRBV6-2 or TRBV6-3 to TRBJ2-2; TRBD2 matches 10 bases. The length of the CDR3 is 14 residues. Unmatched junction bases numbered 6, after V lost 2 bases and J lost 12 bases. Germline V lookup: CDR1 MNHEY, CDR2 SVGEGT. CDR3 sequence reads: CASSYLAGARKLFF. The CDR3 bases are TGTGCCAGCAGTTACCTAGCGGGGGCTAGGAAGCTGTTTTTT.

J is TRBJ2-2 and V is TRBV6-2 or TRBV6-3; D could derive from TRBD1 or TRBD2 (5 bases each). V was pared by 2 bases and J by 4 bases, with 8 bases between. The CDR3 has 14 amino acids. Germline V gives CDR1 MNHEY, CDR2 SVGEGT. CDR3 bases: TGTGCCAGCAGTTACAGGGACCGCACCGGGGAGCTGTTTTTT. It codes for CASSYRDRTGELFF.

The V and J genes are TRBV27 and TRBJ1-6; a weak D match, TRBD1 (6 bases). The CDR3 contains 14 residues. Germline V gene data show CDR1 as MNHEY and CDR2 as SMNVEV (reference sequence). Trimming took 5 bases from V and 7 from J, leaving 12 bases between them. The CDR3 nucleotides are TGTGCCAGCAGTCAGGACAGAATAAATTCACCCCTCCACTTT. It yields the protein CASSQDRINSPLHF.

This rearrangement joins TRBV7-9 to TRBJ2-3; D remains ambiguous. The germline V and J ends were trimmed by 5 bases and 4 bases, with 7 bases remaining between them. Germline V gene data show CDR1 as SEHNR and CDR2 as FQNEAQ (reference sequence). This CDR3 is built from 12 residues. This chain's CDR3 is CASSSVSDTQYF. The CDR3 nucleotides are TGTGCCAGCAGCAGCGTCTCAGATACGCAGTATTTT.